The next 18 T cell receptor beta chains were all read from a single sample in a study of cytomegalovirus exposure and HLA in healthy donors (dated by TCRdb to 2017 to 2019). The library was generated by the immunoSEQ multiplex PCR assay. TCRdb took over this immuneACCESS table, retaining in-frame rearrangements with V and J assigned. Such tables are incomplete; in checked studies, under half of the missing clones stem from an unresolved V gene, and the remainder is unexplained. The sample yields about 160,000 clones; roughly 96% were counted once. Around 0.9% of the sample is taken by the ten largest. The sequencing input was PBMCs. The receptors come from a woman younger than 30 in good health and CMV-seronegative.

The chain employs TRBV27 and TRBJ1-1; D unresolved. This CDR3 has 15 residues. Germline CDR1 and CDR2: MNHEY and SMNVEV (reference sequence). Trimming pared 2 bases from V and 1 base from J, leaving 11 bases between. CDR3 sequence (DNA): TGTGCCAGCAGTTTAACCCCGTGGGCGAACACTGAAGCTTTCTTT. This sequence encodes CASSLTPWANTEAFF.

The J gene is TRBJ1-1, the V gene TRBV4-3; 9 bases align to TRBD1. The junction had 15 bases not matched to a gene; V was cut back by 0 bases and J by 7 bases. Looked up from germline, CDR1 is LGHNA and CDR2 is YSLEER. The CDR3 runs 18 residues. CDR3 nucleotides: TGCGCCAGCAGCCAAGAGACGGATCAGGGGACAGGGAGGGGTGAAGCTTTCTTT. This encodes CASSQETDQGTGRGEAFF.

The rearrangement links TRBV6-1 to TRBJ1-2; D ambiguous. This CDR3 has 13 amino acids. The germline V gene has CDR1 MNHNS and CDR2 SASEGT. V lost 2 bases and J lost 1, with 5 bases in between. CDR3 bases: TGTGCCAGCAGTGAACCCTTTAACTATGGCTACACCTTC. As protein: CASSEPFNYGYTF.

The chain combines TRBV13 with TRBJ1-2, with a tentative D call TRBD1 (5 bases). The CDR3 is 13 amino acids. Germline loops: CDR1 PRHDT, CDR2 FYEKMQ (reference sequence). The ends were cut back, 6 bases at V and 4 bases at J, with 12 bases in the middle. The CDR3 here is CASRLTGGYGYTF. CDR3 in DNA: TGTGCCAGCAGGCTAACAGGTGGCTATGGCTACACCTTC.

This chain links TRBV11-3 with TRBJ2-5, with D possibly TRBD1 on 5 matching bases. The CDR3 covers 14 residues. Trimming removed 5 bases at V and 3 bases at J, with 13 bases between. In germline, CDR1 is SGHNT, CDR2 YENEEA. The DNA for the CDR3 is TGTGCCAGCAGCCCCAGGGCGTCAGAAGAGACCCAGTACTTC. It codes for CASSPRASEETQYF. Full variable domain (remainder filled in from reference TRBV11-3 and TRBJ2-5): EAGVVQSPRYKIIEKKQPVAFWCNPISGHNTLYWYLQNLGQGPELLIRYENEEAVDDSQLPKDRFSAERLKGVDSTLKIQPAELGDSAVYLCASSPRASEETQYFGPGTRLLVL.

The chain combines TRBV4-1 with TRBJ2-2; 8 bases line up with TRBD2. This CDR3 comprises 17 residues. The trim removed 1 base at V and 9 bases at J, leaving 13 bases unmatched. Germline values: CDR1 MGHRA, CDR2 YSYEKL. The CDR3 region is CASSQGSGLGVRWELFF. As DNA, the CDR3 is TGCGCCAGCAGCCAAGGATCGGGACTAGGGGTTAGGTGGGAGCTGTTTTTT.

The chain carries TRBV5-6 and TRBJ1-2, with D perhaps matching TRBD1 (6 bases). There are 12 residues in the CDR3. V was trimmed by 4 bases and J by 8 bases, leaving 12 bases between them. Germline-derived CDR1 and CDR2 are SGHDT and YYEEEE. The CDR3 nucleotides read TGTGCCAGCAGCCAGGACAGTCCGGGCTACACCTTC. It encodes CASSQDSPGYTF.

The rearrangement links TRBV4-3 to TRBJ1-1; D is ambiguous. V gave up 0 bases and J gave up 0 bases, with 11 bases separating them. This CDR3 region has 16 residues. Germline loops: CDR1 LGHNA, CDR2 YSLEER. The CDR3 is CASSQEYGQMNTEAFF. As DNA, the CDR3 is TGCGCCAGCAGCCAAGAATATGGCCAGATGAACACTGAAGCTTTCTTT.

The chain recombines TRBV15 with TRBJ2-7; 7 bases match TRBD2. V lost 0 bases and J lost 1; bases outside the gene matches: 9. The CDR3 is 17 amino acids. Germline CDR1 is LNHNV and CDR2 is YYDKDF (reference sequence). CDR3 bases: TGTGCCACCAGCAGAGACCTAAGCGGGGCGCTTTCCTACGAGCAGTACTTC. It is translated as CATSRDLSGALSYEQYF.

This sequence joins TRBV7-4 and TRBJ2-7; D is ambiguous. Trimming took 3 bases from V and 4 from J, leaving 22 bases between them. The CDR3 extends over 17 amino acids. CDR1 is SGHVT and CDR2 is SQSDAQ in the germline V gene. The CDR3 bases are TGTGCCAGCAGCTTCCTCAACCACGCAGGCCCTTTTTACGAGCAGTACTTC. Translated, it gives CASSFLNHAGPFYEQYF. The complete variable domain, with remaining parts taken from reference TRBV7-4 and TRBJ2-7, reads GAGVSQSPRYKVAKRGRDVALRCDSISGHVTLYWYRQTLGQGSEVLTYSQSDAQRDKSGRPSGRFSAERPERSVSTLKIQRTEQGDSAVYLCASSFLNHAGPFYEQYFGPGTRLTVT.

The chain links TRBV7-2 to TRBJ2-5, with 9 bases identical to TRBD2. Germline trimming cut 3 bases from V and 4 bases from J; bases unmatched to any gene: 3. This CDR3 is built from 14 residues. The V gene's germline CDR1 is SGHTA and CDR2 FQGNSA. CDR3 sequence: CASSFAGGPETQYF. In DNA form, the CDR3 reads TGTGCCAGCAGCTTTGCGGGGGGGCCAGAGACCCAGTACTTC.

The chain employs TRBV19 and TRBJ2-7, with D possibly being TRBD1 (6 bases). The CDR3 loop spans 14 amino acids. CDR1 and CDR2 from the germline V gene are LNHDA and SQIVND (reference sequence). Trimming stripped 5 bases from V and 3 bases from J, with 14 bases between. CDR3 nucleotides: TGTGCCAGTAGTTCGGGACAATTGAGCTACGAGCAGTACTTC. Translating it yields CASSSGQLSYEQYF.

The chain links TRBV2 to TRBJ1-5; TRBD1 might be the D (6 bases). The germline gives CDR1 SNHLY, CDR2 FYNNEI. V was cut by 4 bases and J by 1 base, with 11 bases left in between. There are 15 residues in the CDR3. The CDR3 nucleotides are TGTGCCAGCAGTGCAGGGGCCCTGAGCAATCAGCCCCAGCATTTT. Residues: CASSAGALSNQPQHF.

With respect to this clone: A junction end diverges from the germline sequence, so it may reflect a read error. J is TRBJ2-1 and V is TRBV2; D gene uncertain. Germline-derived CDR1 and CDR2 are SNHLY and FYNNEI. The CDR3 spans 12 residues. CDR3 loop: CASSDSFNEQFF. CDR3 DNA: TGTGCCAGCAGTGACTCCTTCAATGAGCAGTTCTTC.

This clone was seen only once. The V gene is TRBV7-6, the J gene TRBJ1-6, with D possibly matching TRBD1 (5 bases). Germline V gene lookup returns CDR1 SGHVS and CDR2 FNYEAQ. Trimming took 2 bases from V and 4 from J, leaving 12 bases between them. The CDR3 is 16 residues long. The CDR3 loop is CASSLQAGGYNSPLHF. CDR3 coding DNA: TGTGCCAGCAGCTTACAAGCGGGGGGGTATAATTCACCCCTCCACTTT.

The CDR3 DNA follows: TGTGCCAGCAGCTTTTATAAACAGGGGAATCAGCCCCAGCATTTT. It yields the protein CASSFYKQGNQPQHF. The chain couples TRBV5-4 to TRBJ1-5; 7 bases are a match to TRBD1. The CDR3 sequence is 15 residues long. The V segment lost 2 bases and the J segment 4 bases; nucleotides outside the gene matches: 6. CDR1 is SGHNT and CDR2 is YYREEE in the germline V gene (reference sequence).

CDR3 sequence: CATRIQGAGYGYTF. The CDR3 DNA sequence: TGTGCCACCAGAATACAGGGGGCGGGCTATGGCTACACCTTC. The rearrangement joins TRBV15 to TRBJ1-2; TRBD1 matches at 9 bases. CDR3 length: 14 amino acids. Germline-derived CDR1 and CDR2 are LNHNV and YYDKDF (reference sequence). The J segment lost 4 bases and the V segment lost 6 bases, leaving 6 bases of the junction unmatched.

The chain employs TRBV19 and TRBJ2-3; 11 nucleotides line up with TRBD2. The CDR3 totals 18 residues. Germline lookup yields CDR1 LNHDA and CDR2 SQIVND (reference sequence). V lost 3 bases to trimming and J lost 3 bases; unmatched junction nucleotides: 11. The DNA for the CDR3 is TGTGCCAGTAGTATCCCGCCTAGCGGGGGGTCAAATACAGATACGCAGTATTTT. Protein sequence: CASSIPPSGGSNTDTQYF. The complete variable domain, with remaining parts taken from reference TRBV19 and TRBJ2-3, reads DGGITQSPKYLFRKEGQNVTLSCEQNLNHDAMYWYRQDPGQGLRLIYYSQIVNDFQKGDIAEGYSVSREKKESFPLTVTSAQKNPTAFYLCASSIPPSGGSNTDTQYFGPGTRLTVL.